This entry is about one T cell receptor beta chain. Original processing methods: Nucleated cell counts were estimated from reference gene primer amplification. Using immunoSEQ multiplex PCR, the repertoire was profiled, and TCRdb retains in-frame clones only, with some absent. The V and J calls and clone size were taken over from that table, and D and trimming were inferred from the DNA. This table has about 230,000 clones, 80% to 90% appearing once. This sample stems from a study of blood T cell repertoires in COVID-19. Study-level background: The cDNA or gDNA used as material had been derived from T cells, B-cell-depleted T cells, or PBMCs.

Individuals in the exposed group had encountered a COVID-19 case within 2 weeks preceding study entry. Germline CDR1 KGHSH, CDR2 LQKENI. V lost 3 bases to trimming and J lost 6 bases; unmatched junction nucleotides: 17. This CDR3 comprises 18 residues. The TCR was taken from a woman aged 25-40 years who had been exposed to COVID-19. Sequenced input: PBMCs or T cells enriched from blood (not recorded which). The chain uses TRBV18 and TRBJ1-3; 7 nucleotides align to TRBD1. The CDR3 sequence: CASSPPRDRAPLENTIYF. CDR3 DNA sequence: TGTGCCAGCTCACCTCCCCGGGACAGAGCCCCTCTGGAAAACACCATATATTTT.